This T cell receptor (beta chain) was sequenced for a study of control samples from healthy donors and cancer patients. Method: immunoSEQ multiplex PCR; TCRdb's copy keeps in-frame clones and lacks some. The repertoire consists of 130,000 or so clones, with roughly 91% occurring once and the leading ten covering about 8.7%. This clone was found a few times. There are 12 residues in the CDR3. The V gene end was trimmed by 5 bases and the J gene end by 4 bases; junction bases not matched to a gene: 0. Germline loops: CDR1 MNHNY, CDR2 SVGAGI (reference sequence). This chain links TRBV6-6 with TRBJ1-2, with 8 bases fitting TRBD1. The sequence derives from a man aged 40-49 years in good health. Sequenced input: blood. The CDR3 loop is CASSGTGYGYTF. The CDR3 DNA is TGTGCCAGCAGTGGGACAGGCTATGGCTACACCTTC.